This TCR beta chain was found in a study of blood T cell repertoires in COVID-19. Study context: The United States, Italy and Spain were the sources of the acute and convalescent COVID-19 samples. T cells, B-cell-depleted T cells, or PBMCs provided the cDNA or gDNA that served as material.

Some clones are missing from TCRdb's copy, which holds only in-frame ones; the method was immunoSEQ multiplex PCR. The sample has more than 100,000 clones, just over 85% seen once. The CDR3 loop spans 15 amino acids. V was pared by 5 bases and J by 0 bases, with 6 bases of the junction left unmatched. CDR1 is MNHNS, CDR2 SASEGT, per germline. This TCR was recovered from a middle-aged man with acute or convalescent COVID-19. The chain joins TRBV6-1 to TRBJ2-5, with 7 nucleotides matching TRBD1. The sequencing sample was made of peripheral blood. The DNA for the CDR3 is TGTGCCAGCAGTAGTAAAACAGGGGACCAAGAGACCCAGTACTTC. Amino acid sequence: CASSSKTGDQETQYF.